A selection of T cell receptor beta chains follows, all from one sample in a study of CD8 T cells in Susac syndrome. Each CDR3 protein is one row after TCRdb ran MiXCR on the immunoSEQ multiplex PCR reads. This table has fewer than 200,000 distinct CDR3 sequences, about 91% appearing once. The sample consisted of CD4+ T cells from PBMCs. These receptors all come from a human donor with Susac syndrome. Each CDR3 is given with its conserved first and last residue. A D gene is named only where the DNA matches it firmly. A clone size is listed for some rows: how often the clone was seen (once, few, many), or a class if it is expanded.

v_gene	len	d_gene	abundance	j_gene	CDR3aa	CDR3nt
TRBV3-1	15	.	.	TRBJ1-6	CASSQDGRVNSPLHF	TGTGCCAGCAGCCAAGATGGGAGAGTAAATTCACCCCTCCACTTT
TRBV9	15	TRBD2	.	TRBJ2-3	CASSVASGSADTQYF	TGTGCCAGCAGCGTGGCTAGCGGGAGCGCGGATACGCAGTATTTT
TRBV10-3	13	.	.	TRBJ1-1	CAIRDGMNTEAFF	TGTGCCATCAGGGACGGAATGAACACTGAAGCTTTCTTT
TRBV27	13	TRBD1	.	TRBJ2-7	CASRPDRVGEQYF	TGTGCCAGCAGGCCGGACAGGGTGGGCGAGCAGTACTTC
TRBV6-5	14	.	.	TRBJ1-4	CASSYLQGYEKLFF	TGTGCCAGCAGTTATCTACAGGGATACGAAAAACTGTTTTTT
TRBV12-3/TRBV12-4	15	TRBD1	.	TRBJ1-5	CASSLSRTGDQPQHF	TGTGCCAGCAGTTTAAGTAGGACAGGGGATCAGCCCCAGCATTTT
TRBV4-1	15	.	.	TRBJ1-1	CASSQGGGANTEAFF	TGCGCCAGCAGCCAAGGCGGGGGGGCGAACACTGAAGCTTTCTTT
TRBV3-1	17	TRBD2	once	TRBJ2-1	CASSRTSGGPAYNEQFF	TGTGCCAGCAGTCGGACTAGCGGGGGACCTGCTTACAATGAGCAGTTCTTC
TRBV9	19	.	.	TRBJ2-2	CASSVGLGGGGPRSGELFF	TGTGCCAGCAGCGTAGGTCTGGGGGGCGGGGGTCCAAGGTCCGGGGAGCTGTTTTTT
TRBV28	13	.	.	TRBJ2-5	CASSPGAGETQYF	TGTGCCAGCAGTCCAGGGGCCGGGGAGACCCAGTACTTC
TRBV4-1	15	.	.	TRBJ2-3	CASSQARTFTDTQYF	TGCGCCAGCAGCCAAGCCCGGACTTTCACAGATACGCAGTATTTT
TRBV20-1	15	TRBD1	.	TRBJ1-6	CSARGQDRGNSPLHF	TGCAGTGCTAGAGGACAAGACAGGGGAAATTCACCCCTCCACTTT
TRBV4-2	13	.	.	TRBJ2-5	CASSPTRQETQYF	TGTGCCAGCAGCCCGACTCGCCAAGAGACCCAGTACTTC
TRBV18	14	.	.	TRBJ1-2	CASSPGGLGYGYTF	TGTGCCAGCTCACCCGGTGGGTTGGGCTATGGCTACACCTTC
TRBV7-9	16	.	.	TRBJ2-2	CASSPLLQEVTGELFF	TGTGCCAGCAGCCCCCTCCTCCAAGAGGTCACCGGGGAGCTGTTTTTT
TRBV19	16	.	once	TRBJ2-1	CASSDASLNSNNEQFF	TGTGCCAGTAGTGACGCTAGCCTCAATTCTAACAATGAGCAGTTCTTC
TRBV9	13	.	.	TRBJ1-2	CASSPEGLYGYTF	TGTGCCAGCAGCCCAGAGGGACTCTATGGCTACACCTTC
TRBV19	13	.	.	TRBJ1-1	CASSIGSYTEAFF	TGTGCCAGTAGTATAGGTTCTTACACTGAAGCTTTCTTT
TRBV5-6	15	.	.	TRBJ2-1	CASSLGLTNLNEQFF	TGTGCCAGCAGCTTGGGGCTAACAAACCTCAATGAGCAGTTCTTC
TRBV21-1	18	.	.	TRBJ1-6	CASSKALGTGRYNSPLHF	TGTGCCAGCAGCAAAGCGCTTGGGACAGGTCGCTATAATTCACCCCTCCACTTT
TRBV2	11	.	once	TRBJ2-1	CASSVLLAQFF	TGTGCCAGCAGTGTTTTACTAGCTCAGTTCTTC
TRBV4-1	16	TRBD2	.	TRBJ2-3	CASSQTGTISRDTQYF	TGCGCCAGCAGCCAGACCGGGACTATCTCTAGGGATACGCAGTATTTT
TRBV2	13	TRBD1	.	TRBJ2-3	CASRGGHTDTQYF	TGTGCCAGCCGAGGGGGCCACACAGATACGCAGTATTTT
TRBV24-1	16	.	.	TRBJ2-6	CATSDSWGAGANVLTF	TGTGCCACCAGTGATTCTTGGGGGGCTGGGGCCAACGTCCTGACTTTC
TRBV20-1	14	TRBD1	.	TRBJ2-1	CSARESHGQGKEFF	TGCAGTGCTAGAGAATCCCACGGACAGGGGAAGGAGTTCTTC
TRBV27	16	TRBD1	once	TRBJ1-1	CASSRDAGQGGTEAFF	TGTGCCAGCAGCAGAGACGCTGGACAGGGGGGAACTGAAGCTTTCTTT
TRBV18	15	.	.	TRBJ2-3	CASSPPGRGTDTQYF	TGTGCCAGCTCACCACCGGGTAGGGGCACAGATACGCAGTATTTT
TRBV20-1	15	TRBD1	.	TRBJ1-3	CSAPGTGGTENTIYF	TGCAGTGCCCCTGGGACAGGGGGTACTGAAAACACCATATATTTT
TRBV5-1	13	.	.	TRBJ2-5	CASSLEGLETQYF	TGCGCCAGCAGCTTGGAAGGGCTGGAGACCCAGTACTTC
TRBV5-6	14	.	.	TRBJ1-1	CASRRQLMNTEAFF	TGTGCCAGCAGAAGACAGTTAATGAACACTGAAGCTTTCTTT
TRBV11-2	13	.	few	TRBJ2-3	CASSPRHTDTQYF	TGTGCCAGCAGCCCTAGGCACACAGATACGCAGTATTTT
TRBV6-2/TRBV6-3	14	TRBD1	.	TRBJ1-1	CASSTETGWTEAFF	TGTGCCAGCAGTACGGAGACAGGGTGGACTGAAGCTTTCTTT
TRBV6-2/TRBV6-3	22	.	.	TRBJ1-5	CASSQIALGQPRTLLSNQPQHF	TGTGCCAGCAGTCAGATCGCCCTTGGACAGCCGAGAACTTTACTTAGCAATCAGCCCCAGCATTTT
TRBV15	16	TRBD1	.	TRBJ1-5	CATSRPNQGDGQPQHF	TGTGCCACCAGCAGACCTAACCAGGGGGACGGTCAGCCCCAGCATTTT
TRBV11-3	13	.	.	TRBJ2-1	CASSLAGGDEQFF	TGTGCCAGCAGCTTGGCTGGAGGGGATGAGCAGTTCTTC
TRBV14	15	.	.	TRBJ2-7	CASSQPAGSSYEQYF	TGTGCCAGCAGCCAACCGGCCGGAAGCTCCTACGAGCAGTACTTC
TRBV15	13	.	few	TRBJ2-2	CATSSVGTGELFF	TGTGCCACCAGCAGTGTGGGCACCGGGGAGCTGTTTTTT
TRBV6-4	16	TRBD1	.	TRBJ1-2	CASSASVTGSVYGYTF	TGTGCCAGCAGTGCCTCGGTGACAGGGTCCGTCTATGGCTACACCTTC
TRBV4-1	14	TRBD1	.	TRBJ1-2	CASSQEGQGLRYTF	TGCGCCAGCAGCCAAGAAGGACAGGGATTGCGCTACACCTTC
TRBV5-4	14	.	.	TRBJ1-3	CASSFGTSGNTIYF	TGTGCCAGCAGCTTCGGGACCTCTGGAAACACCATATATTTT
TRBV6-1	15	.	.	TRBJ1-5	CASSEGRAPNQPQHF	TGTGCCAGCAGTGAAGGCAGGGCTCCAAATCAGCCCCAGCATTTT